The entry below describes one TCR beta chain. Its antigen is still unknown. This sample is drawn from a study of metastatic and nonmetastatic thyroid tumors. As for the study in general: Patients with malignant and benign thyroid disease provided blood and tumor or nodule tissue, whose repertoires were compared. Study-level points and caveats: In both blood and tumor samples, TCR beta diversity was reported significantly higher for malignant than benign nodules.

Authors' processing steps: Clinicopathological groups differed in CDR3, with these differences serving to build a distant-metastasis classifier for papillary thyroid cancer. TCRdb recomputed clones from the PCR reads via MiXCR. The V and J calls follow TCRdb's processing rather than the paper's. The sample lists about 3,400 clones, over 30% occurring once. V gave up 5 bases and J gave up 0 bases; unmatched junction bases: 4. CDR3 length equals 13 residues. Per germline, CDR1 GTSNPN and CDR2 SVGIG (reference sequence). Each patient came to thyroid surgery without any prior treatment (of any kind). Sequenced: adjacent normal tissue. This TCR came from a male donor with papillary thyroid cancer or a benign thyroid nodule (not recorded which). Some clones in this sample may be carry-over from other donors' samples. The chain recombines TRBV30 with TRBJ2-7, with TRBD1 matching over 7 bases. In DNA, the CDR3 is TGTGCCTGGGCGACAGGGACCTCCTACGAGCAGTACTTC. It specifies CAWATGTSYEQYF.